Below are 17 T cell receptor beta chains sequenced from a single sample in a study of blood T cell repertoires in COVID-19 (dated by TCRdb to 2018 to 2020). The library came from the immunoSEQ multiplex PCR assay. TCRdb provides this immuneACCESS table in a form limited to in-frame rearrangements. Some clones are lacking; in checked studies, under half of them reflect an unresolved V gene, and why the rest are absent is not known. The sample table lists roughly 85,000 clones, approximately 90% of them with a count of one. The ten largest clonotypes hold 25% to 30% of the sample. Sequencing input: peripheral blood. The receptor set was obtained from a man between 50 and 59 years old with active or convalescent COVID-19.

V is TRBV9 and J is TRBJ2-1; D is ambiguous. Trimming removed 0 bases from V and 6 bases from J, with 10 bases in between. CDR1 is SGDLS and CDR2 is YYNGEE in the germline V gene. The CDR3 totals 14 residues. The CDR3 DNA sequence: TGTGCCAGCAGCGTAGGATCTAGTTCCAATGAGCAGTTCTTC. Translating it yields CASSVGSSSNEQFF.

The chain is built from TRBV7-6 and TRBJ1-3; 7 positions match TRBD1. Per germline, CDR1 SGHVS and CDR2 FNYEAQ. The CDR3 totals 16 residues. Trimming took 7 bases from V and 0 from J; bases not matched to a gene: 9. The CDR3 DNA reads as TGTGCCAGCACCTTTCAACAGGGGCCCTCTGGAAACACCATATATTTT. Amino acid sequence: CASTFQQGPSGNTIYF.

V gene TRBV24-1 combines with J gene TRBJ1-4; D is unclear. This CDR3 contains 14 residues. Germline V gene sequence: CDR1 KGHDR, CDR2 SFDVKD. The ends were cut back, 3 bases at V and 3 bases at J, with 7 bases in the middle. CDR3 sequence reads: CATSDNRPNEKLFF. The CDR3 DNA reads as TGTGCCACCAGTGATAACAGACCTAATGAAAAACTGTTTTTT.

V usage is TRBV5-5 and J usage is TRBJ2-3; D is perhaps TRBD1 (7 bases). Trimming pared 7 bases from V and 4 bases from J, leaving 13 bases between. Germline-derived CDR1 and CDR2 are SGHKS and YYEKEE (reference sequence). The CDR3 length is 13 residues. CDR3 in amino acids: CASQQGGADTQYF. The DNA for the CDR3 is TGTGCCAGCCAGCAGGGGGGAGCAGATACGCAGTATTTT.

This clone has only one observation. The CDR3 DNA reads TGCAGCGTTAAGACAGGGTCTAATGAAAAACTGTTTTTT. Residues: CSVKTGSNEKLFF. The chain links TRBV29-1 to TRBJ1-4, with 7 bases lining up with TRBD1. The CDR3 runs 13 residues. V trimming: 5 bases; J trimming: 3 bases; junction bases outside the gene matches: 3. Per germline, CDR1 SQVTM and CDR2 ANQGSEA.

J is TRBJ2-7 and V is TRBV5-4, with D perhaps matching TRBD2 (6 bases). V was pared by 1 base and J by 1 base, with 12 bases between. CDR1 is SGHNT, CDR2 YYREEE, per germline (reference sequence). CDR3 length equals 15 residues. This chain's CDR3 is CASSLYGRGSYEQYF. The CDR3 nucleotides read TGTGCCAGCAGCTTGTACGGGAGAGGTTCCTACGAGCAGTACTTC.

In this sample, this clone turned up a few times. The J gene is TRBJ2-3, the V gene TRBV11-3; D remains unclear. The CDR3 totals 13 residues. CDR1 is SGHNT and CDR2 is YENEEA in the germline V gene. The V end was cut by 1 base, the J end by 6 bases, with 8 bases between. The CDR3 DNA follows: TGTGCCAGCAGCTTAGGGAGAATCGATACGCAGTATTTT. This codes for CASSLGRIDTQYF. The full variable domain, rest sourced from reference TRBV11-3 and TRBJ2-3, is EAGVVQSPRYKIIEKKQPVAFWCNPISGHNTLYWYLQNLGQGPELLIRYENEEAVDDSQLPKDRFSAERLKGVDSTLKIQPAELGDSAVYLCASSLGRIDTQYFGPGTRLTVL.

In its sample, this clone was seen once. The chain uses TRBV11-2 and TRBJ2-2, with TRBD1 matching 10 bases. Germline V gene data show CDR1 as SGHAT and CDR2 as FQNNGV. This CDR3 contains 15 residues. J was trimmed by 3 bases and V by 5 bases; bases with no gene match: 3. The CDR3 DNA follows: TGTGCCAGCAGCCACGGGACAGGGGACACCGGGGAGCTGTTTTTT. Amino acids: CASSHGTGDTGELFF.

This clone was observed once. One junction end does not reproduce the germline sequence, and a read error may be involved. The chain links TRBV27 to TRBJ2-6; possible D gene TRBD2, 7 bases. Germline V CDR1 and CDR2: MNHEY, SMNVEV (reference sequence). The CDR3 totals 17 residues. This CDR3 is CARSPVGGAAGANVLTF. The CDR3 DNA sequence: TGTGCCCGCAGCCCCGTGGGGGGGGCTGCGGGGGCCAACGTCCTGACTTTC.

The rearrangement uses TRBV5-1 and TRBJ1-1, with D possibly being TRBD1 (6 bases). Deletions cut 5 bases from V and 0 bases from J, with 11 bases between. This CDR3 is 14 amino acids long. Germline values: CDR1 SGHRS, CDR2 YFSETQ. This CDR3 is CASRGAALNTEAFF. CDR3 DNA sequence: TGCGCCAGCAGGGGGGCCGCACTGAACACTGAAGCTTTCTTT.

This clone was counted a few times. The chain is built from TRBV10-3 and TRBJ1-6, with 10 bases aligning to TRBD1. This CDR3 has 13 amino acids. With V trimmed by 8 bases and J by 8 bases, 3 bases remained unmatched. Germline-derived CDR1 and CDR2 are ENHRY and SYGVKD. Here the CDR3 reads CAISGTGDSPLHF. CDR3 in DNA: TGTGCCATCTCCGGGACAGGGGATTCACCCCTCCACTTT.

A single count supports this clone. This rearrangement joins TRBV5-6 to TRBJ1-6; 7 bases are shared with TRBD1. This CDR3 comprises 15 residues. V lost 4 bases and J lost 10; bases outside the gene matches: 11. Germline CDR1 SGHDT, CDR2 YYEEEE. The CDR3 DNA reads TGTGCCAGCAGCCTCGAGGGGGCTGTTGGCTCACCCCTCCACTTT. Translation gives CASSLEGAVGSPLHF.

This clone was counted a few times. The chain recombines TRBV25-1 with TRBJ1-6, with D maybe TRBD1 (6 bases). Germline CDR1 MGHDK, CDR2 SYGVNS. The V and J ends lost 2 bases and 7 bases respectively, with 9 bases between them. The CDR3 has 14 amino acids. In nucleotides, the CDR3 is TGTGCCAGCAGTGAAAGCAGGGGCAATTCACCCCTCCACTTT. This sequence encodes CASSESRGNSPLHF.

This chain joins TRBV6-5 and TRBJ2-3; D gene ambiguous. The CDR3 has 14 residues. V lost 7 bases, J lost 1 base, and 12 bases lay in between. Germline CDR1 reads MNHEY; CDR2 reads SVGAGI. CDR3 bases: TGTGCCAGCACCATAATCCCGGGCACAGATACGCAGTATTTT. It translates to CASTIIPGTDTQYF.

CDR3 nucleotides: TGTGCCAGCAGGCGACAGGGGGCATTAGAAAAACTGTTTTTT. It specifies CASRRQGALEKLFF. The chain is built from TRBV6-5 and TRBJ1-4; 10 nucleotides agree with TRBD1. The CDR3 length is 14 residues. Germline V gene lookup returns CDR1 MNHEY and CDR2 SVGAGI. Unmatched junction bases numbered 6, after V lost 6 bases and J lost 8 bases.

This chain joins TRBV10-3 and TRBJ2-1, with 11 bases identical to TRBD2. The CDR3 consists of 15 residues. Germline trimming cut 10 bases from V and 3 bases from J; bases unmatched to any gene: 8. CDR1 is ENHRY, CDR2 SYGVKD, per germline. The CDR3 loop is CATFGGTSGYNEQFF. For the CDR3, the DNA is TGTGCCACGTTCGGGGGGACTAGCGGCTACAATGAGCAGTTCTTC.

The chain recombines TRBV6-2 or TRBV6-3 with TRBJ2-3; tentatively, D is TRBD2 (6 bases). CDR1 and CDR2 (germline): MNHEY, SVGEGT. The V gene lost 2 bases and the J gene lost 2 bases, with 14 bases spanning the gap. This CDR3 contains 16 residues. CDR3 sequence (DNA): TGTGCCAGCAGTTACGGAATTAGCGGTTACACAGATACGCAGTATTTT. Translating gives CASSYGISGYTDTQYF.